This T cell receptor (beta chain) stems from a study of blood T cells in healthy people across ages. Looked up from germline, CDR1 is SGHAT and CDR2 is FQNNGV. The CDR3 is 18 amino acids. Trimming cost V 3 bases and J 1 base, with 16 bases left between them. Primers used in a second PCR of roughly 6 to 11 cycles were a sample-barcoded 5' primer and a J-beta primer mix. TCRdb re-called the 5' RACE reads with MiXCR, one entry per CDR3 protein. The sample holds around 1,500,000 distinct CDR3 sequences, 25% to 30% seen once. This clonotype was obtained from a woman aged 25 to 39 in good health. This chain uses TRBV11-2 with TRBJ2-6; D remains ambiguous. Sequenced material: blood. CDR3 bases: TGTGCCAGCAGCTTCCCGACCGAGGTTTCTTCTGGGGCCAACGTCCTGACTTTC. This gives the protein CASSFPTEVSSGANVLTF.